Following are 13 T cell receptor beta chains from one sample sequenced in a study of blood T cell repertoires in COVID-19. Here immunoSEQ multiplex PCR was the method, and the copy in TCRdb shows in-frame clones only, minus some. This table holds under 200,000 clones, roughly 90% found once. Sequenced sample: peripheral blood. The receptors derive from a man aged 55 to 70 with acute or convalescent COVID-19.

The genes are TRBV6-5 and TRBJ2-7; tentatively, D is TRBD1 (5 bases). Trimming shortened V by 8 bases and J by 2 bases, and 13 bases separated the two germline ends. CDR1 MNHEY and CDR2 SVGAGI come from the germline V gene. This CDR3 spans 13 amino acids. Written as DNA, the CDR3 is TGTGCCAGCCAGCGACAGCCTACCTACGAGCAGTACGTC. This codes for CASQRQPTYEQYV.

The rearrangement joins TRBV21-1 to TRBJ1-2. TRBV21-1 is marked as a pseudogene. The CDR3 has 13 residues. The CDR3 coding sequence is TGTGCCAGCAGCATAAGGAGGGGCTGTGGCTACACCTTC. It yields the protein CASSIRRGCGYTF.

This clone showed up just once. DNA of the CDR3: TGTGCCAGCAGCCCGAATTACGGAGCACAAGAGACCCAGTACTTC. It codes for CASSPNYGAQETQYF. The chain couples TRBV7-3 to TRBJ2-5, with D uncertain. The CDR3 has 15 residues. CDR1 SGHTA and CDR2 FQGTGA come from the germline V gene. The V and J ends lost 5 bases and 2 bases respectively, with 15 bases between them.

The chain joins TRBV9 to TRBJ2-2; D not resolved. The CDR3 covers 16 residues. Trimming took off 1 base at V and 0 bases at J, with 10 bases between the two ends. Germline values: CDR1 SGDLS, CDR2 YYNGEE. The CDR3 DNA is TGTGCCAGCAGCGTATGGGCCGGCGCGAACACCGGGGAGCTGTTTTTT. Translating gives CASSVWAGANTGELFF.

J is TRBJ1-5 and V is TRBV7-2, with 7 bases identical to TRBD1. Germline V gene lookup returns CDR1 SGHTA and CDR2 FQGNSA. The CDR3 totals 15 residues. V lost 1 base, J lost 5 bases, and 5 bases stayed unmatched. This CDR3 reads CASSLVRDSDQPQHF. For the CDR3, the DNA is TGTGCCAGCAGCTTAGTTCGGGACAGCGATCAGCCCCAGCATTTT.

Only one count was recorded for this clone. V is TRBV9 and J is TRBJ2-3; TRBD2 matches 7 bases. The junction had 13 bases not matched to a gene; V was cut back by 4 bases and J by 5 bases. This CDR3 contains 16 residues. Germline V gene sequence: CDR1 SGDLS, CDR2 YYNGEE. CDR3 sequence (DNA): TGTGCCAGCAGCCCGCGGGCGGGCGGGGGTAGAGATACGCAGTATTTT. Protein sequence: CASSPRAGGGRDTQYF.

This clone came up once. The chain combines TRBV4-2 with TRBJ2-1; D unresolved. CDR1 is LGHNA and CDR2 is YNFKEQ in the germline V gene. This CDR3 comprises 16 residues. V dropped 2 bases and J dropped 7 bases, with 18 bases sitting between them. The CDR3 DNA reads as TGTGCCAGCAGCCAACCTGCAAGAAGTAGTTTTAATGAGCAGTTCTTC. It encodes CASSQPARSSFNEQFF.

The chain is built from TRBV19 and TRBJ1-1, with D possibly TRBD1 on 5 matching bases. The germline CDR1 and CDR2 sequences are LNHDA and SQIVND (reference sequence). Trimming stripped 3 bases from V and 8 bases from J, with 13 bases between. The CDR3 runs 13 residues. The CDR3 nucleotides read TGTGCCAGTAGTATGACCAGGGTCGGAGAAGCTTTCTTT. It specifies CASSMTRVGEAFF.

The chain uses TRBV6-1 and TRBJ2-2, with TRBD2 matching over 13 bases. The V gene end was trimmed by 2 bases and the J gene end by 6 bases; junction bases not matched to a gene: 0. The germline gives CDR1 MNHNS, CDR2 SASEGT. The CDR3 has 15 amino acids. Here the CDR3 DNA reads TGTGCCAGCAGTGAAACTAGCGGGGGGGCCGGGGAGCTGTTTTTT. Translating gives CASSETSGGAGELFF.

This chain links TRBV7-8 with TRBJ1-4; a possible D gene is TRBD1 (6 bases). V lost 5 bases to trimming and J lost 5 bases, with 12 bases between them. Germline V CDR1 and CDR2: SGHVS, FQNEAQ. The CDR3 is 14 amino acids. CDR3 region: CASSPGAQNEKLFF. The CDR3, as DNA: TGTGCCAGCAGCCCAGGGGCTCAAAATGAAAAACTGTTTTTT.

In this sample, this clone turned up once. This chain joins TRBV7-2 and TRBJ2-3, with 11 bases aligning to TRBD2. The trim removed 4 bases at V and 0 bases at J, leaving 3 bases unmatched. The germline CDR1 and CDR2 sequences are SGHTA and FQGNSA. The CDR3 is 16 residues long. The CDR3 here is CASSSLAGGSTDTQYF. Here the CDR3 DNA reads TGTGCCAGCAGCTCCTTAGCGGGAGGGAGCACAGATACGCAGTATTTT.

The chain employs TRBV20-1 and TRBJ1-1; D call uncertain. Trimming left V 3 bases short and J 6 bases short, with 8 bases between. CDR3 length: 11 residues. CDR1 and CDR2 from the germline V gene are DFQATT and SNEGSKA (reference sequence). CDR3 nucleotide sequence: TGCAGTGCTAGTTTAGCTGCTGAAGCTTTCTTT. It codes for CSASLAAEAFF.

For this clone: In the same sample, other DNA sequences code for this CDR3. The chain combines TRBV24-1 with TRBJ1-2; TRBD1 aligns across 10 bases. The J segment lost 4 bases and the V segment lost 2 bases, leaving 3 bases of the junction unmatched. Germline CDR1 KGHDR, CDR2 SFDVKD. This CDR3 spans 15 amino acids. CDR3 DNA sequence: TGTGCCACCAGTGATTCACGGACAGGGGGCTATGGCTACACCTTC. It is translated as CATSDSRTGGYGYTF.